The sequence of this T cell receptor beta chain was determined in a study of spatial heterogeneity in lung cancer. The time point denotes: sample taken at primary tumor resection. Every molecule of TCR cDNA had its own unique molecular identifier. TCRdb reprocessed the 5' RACE reads with MiXCR, giving one entry per CDR3 protein. The sample shows about 6,900 distinct CDR3 sequences, approximately 12% of them seen only once. Study results and caveats: Within tumors, counts of expanded alpha and beta TCRs tracked tumor mutation counts.

V dropped 7 bases and J dropped 3 bases, with 12 bases sitting between them. CDR3 length: 13 residues. Germline CDR1 KGHSH, CDR2 LQKENI. This clonotype is medium-sized in the sample. Its antigen is undetermined. The rearrangement joins TRBV18 to TRBJ2-5, with D possibly matching TRBD1 (5 bases). This specimen was lung tumor tissue, taken at surgery. The source of this sequence is a male donor with early-stage non-small cell lung cancer. CDR3 bases: TGTGCCAGCTTCCCTGACAGCGAAGAGACCCAGTACTTC. It is translated as CASFPDSEETQYF.